This is a list of T cell receptor beta chains from one sample in a study of T cells after yellow fever vaccination. TCRdb passed the 5' RACE reads through MiXCR, listing each CDR3 protein once. The sample holds hundreds of thousands of distinct CDR3 sequences, about 12% seen once. The specimen comprised CD4+ T cells sorted from PBMCs, sampled 15 days after the yellow fever booster vaccination. The receptors derive from a man aged 18 to 30 who received the YFV17D yellow fever vaccine. The CDR3 runs from the conserved cysteine through the conserved F or W. D genes are given only for firm matches. Expanded clones are given a class, and other clones once, few, many or no size at all.

size: many; J: TRBJ2-5; length: 13; V: TRBV11-1; D: .; CDR3: CASLSSRTGTQYF; DNA: TGTGCCAGCCTTTCATCCCGAACGGGGACCCAGTACTTC
size: .; J: TRBJ2-3; length: 15; V: TRBV28; D: TRBD2; CDR3: CASTALAGGTDTQYF; DNA: TGTGCCAGCACCGCTCTAGCGGGGGGCACAGATACGCAGTATTTT
size: .; J: TRBJ2-3; length: 14; V: TRBV7-9; D: .; CDR3: CASSSRVFIDTQYF; DNA: TGTGCCAGCAGCTCACGCGTCTTTATAGATACGCAGTATTTT
size: few; J: TRBJ2-5; length: 15; V: TRBV6-5; D: .; CDR3: CASSYSRDTWMAQYF; DNA: TGTGCCAGCAGTTACTCCCGGGACACCTGGATGGCCCAGTACTTC
size: .; J: TRBJ1-2; length: 16; V: TRBV5-1; D: TRBD1; CDR3: CASSLGQGFSNYGYTF; DNA: TGCGCCAGCAGCTTGGGACAGGGTTTTTCGAACTATGGCTACACCTTC
size: few; J: TRBJ1-1; length: 13; V: TRBV29-1; D: .; CDR3: CSARTAGNTEAFF; DNA: TGCAGCGCTAGAACTGCAGGGAACACTGAAGCTTTCTTT
size: few; J: TRBJ2-3; length: 15; V: TRBV4-1; D: .; CDR3: CASSYLAGAADTQYF; DNA: TGCGCCAGCAGCTATTTGGCCGGTGCGGCAGATACGCAGTATTTT
size: few; J: TRBJ1-3; length: 16; V: TRBV5-1; D: TRBD1; CDR3: CASSTGSTGTGNTIYF; DNA: TGCGCCAGCAGCACAGGCTCGACAGGGACCGGAAACACCATATATTTT
size: .; J: TRBJ2-3; length: 15; V: TRBV5-1; D: TRBD2; CDR3: CASSFIAGDTDTQYF; DNA: TGCGCCAGCAGCTTTATAGCGGGGGACACAGATACGCAGTATTTT
size: many; J: TRBJ2-4; length: 16; V: TRBV4-2; D: .; CDR3: CASSPASGGSKNIQYF; DNA: TGTGCCAGCAGCCCCGCTTCTGGGGGGTCCAAAAACATTCAGTACTTC
size: few; J: TRBJ1-5; length: 16; V: TRBV27; D: .; CDR3: CASSQAFRAPGQPQHF; DNA: TGTGCCAGCAGTCAAGCGTTCAGGGCCCCCGGTCAGCCCCAGCATTTT
size: .; J: TRBJ2-1; length: 16; V: TRBV7-2; D: TRBD2; CDR3: CASSLDAAGYYNEQFF; DNA: TGTGCCAGCAGCTTAGATGCAGCGGGGTACTACAATGAGCAGTTCTTC
size: .; J: TRBJ2-7; length: 14; V: TRBV6-6; D: .; CDR3: CASIPGERPYEQYF; DNA: TGTGCCAGCATTCCAGGGGAGCGGCCCTACGAGCAGTATTTC
size: few; J: TRBJ2-4; length: 14; V: TRBV5-1; D: TRBD1; CDR3: CASSFATGENIQYF; DNA: TGCGCCAGCAGCTTCGCGACAGGGGAAAACATTCAGTACTTC
size: .; J: TRBJ2-5; length: 13; V: TRBV6-5; D: .; CDR3: CASSVYRQETQYF; DNA: TGTGCCAGCAGTGTTTATCGGCAAGAGACCCAGTACTTC
size: .; J: TRBJ2-3; length: 16; V: TRBV7-9; D: .; CDR3: CASSPNNGWGTDTQYF; DNA: TGTGCCAGCAGCCCAAATAACGGATGGGGCACAGATACGCAGTATTTT
size: few; J: TRBJ2-3; length: 14; V: TRBV6-1; D: .; CDR3: CASSVVGLTDTQYF; DNA: TGTGCCAGCAGTGTCGTCGGACTGACAGATACGCAGTATTTT
size: few; J: TRBJ1-2; length: 12; V: TRBV7-8; D: .; CDR3: CASSTLGFGYTF; DNA: TGTGCCAGCAGCACTCTTGGGTTCGGCTACACCTTC
size: many; J: TRBJ2-3; length: 16; V: TRBV27; D: TRBD2; CDR3: CASTTRLAGGPDTQYF; DNA: TGTGCCAGCACCACTCGACTAGCGGGGGGGCCCGATACGCAGTATTTT
size: .; J: TRBJ2-7; length: 13; V: TRBV2; D: TRBD2; CDR3: CATQRGASYEQYF; DNA: TGTGCCACTCAGCGGGGGGCTTCCTACGAGCAGTACTTC
size: many; J: TRBJ2-3; length: 15; V: TRBV4-3; D: .; CDR3: CASSQDLGYTDTQYF; DNA: TGCGCCAGCAGCCAAGATCTGGGGTACACAGATACGCAGTATTTT
size: .; J: TRBJ2-5; length: 16; V: TRBV5-1; D: TRBD2; CDR3: CASSLAGTSGRETQYF; DNA: TGCGCCAGCAGCTTGGCCGGGACTAGCGGGAGAGAGACCCAGTACTTC
size: few; J: TRBJ2-2; length: 16; V: TRBV2; D: .; CDR3: CASSVWARAETGELFF; DNA: TGTGCCAGCAGTGTATGGGCCCGGGCGGAGACCGGGGAGCTGTTTTTT
size: once; J: TRBJ1-2; length: 14; V: TRBV7-2; D: .; CDR3: CASSSGPDSYGYTF; DNA: TGTGCCAGCAGCTCGGGCCCGGACTCGTATGGCTACACCTTC
size: few; J: TRBJ2-3; length: 14; V: TRBV5-1; D: .; CDR3: CASSGYSSTDTQYF; DNA: TGCGCCAGCAGCGGATACTCCTCCACAGATACGCAGTATTTT
size: .; J: TRBJ2-3; length: 15; V: TRBV5-1; D: .; CDR3: CASSLGNVGADTQYF; DNA: TGCGCCAGCAGCTTGGGAAATGTTGGAGCAGATACGCAGTATTTT
size: many; J: TRBJ1-5; length: 15; V: TRBV15; D: .; CDR3: CATSIPTAPYQPQHF; DNA: TGTGCCACCAGCATCCCCACAGCCCCCTATCAGCCCCAGCATTTT
size: few; J: TRBJ2-7; length: 16; V: TRBV4-2; D: TRBD2; CDR3: CASSQDLGGGTYEPYF; DNA: TGTGCCAGCAGCCAAGATCTGGGCGGGGGGACTTACGAGCCGTACTTC
size: .; J: TRBJ2-3; length: 13; V: TRBV9; D: .; CDR3: CASSISPPDTQYF; DNA: TGTGCCAGCAGCATCTCTCCCCCAGATACGCAGTATTTT
size: few; J: TRBJ1-5; length: 15; V: TRBV27; D: .; CDR3: CASSLTIYSNQPQHF; DNA: TGTGCCAGCAGTTTAACAATCTATAGCAATCAGCCCCAGCATTTT
size: few; J: TRBJ1-5; length: 16; V: TRBV11-2; D: .; CDR3: CASSLDSVRSHQPQHF; DNA: TGTGCCAGCAGCTTAGATTCGGTCCGGTCCCATCAGCCCCAGCATTTT
size: .; J: TRBJ1-2; length: 14; V: TRBV18; D: .; CDR3: CASSPREGTYGYTF; DNA: TGTGCCAGCTCACCACGTGAGGGCACCTATGGCTACACCTTC
size: few; J: TRBJ1-5; length: 11; V: TRBV6-6; D: .; CDR3: CASSNNQPQHF; DNA: TGTGCCAGCAGTAACAATCAGCCCCAGCATTTT
size: .; J: TRBJ2-2; length: 16; V: TRBV11-2; D: .; CDR3: CASSPASGGRAGELFF; DNA: TGTGCCAGCAGCCCCGCCTCGGGGGGCCGGGCCGGGGAGCTGTTTTTT
size: few; J: TRBJ2-3; length: 17; V: TRBV9; D: .; CDR3: CASSVNPAGAGGDTQYF; DNA: TGTGCCAGCAGCGTAAACCCGGCGGGGGCCGGGGGAGATACGCAGTATTTT
size: many; J: TRBJ2-2; length: 15; V: TRBV24-1; D: .; CDR3: CATSDLGGDTGELFF; DNA: TGTGCCACCAGTGATTTGGGGGGAGACACCGGGGAGCTGTTTTTT
size: .; J: TRBJ2-5; length: 16; V: TRBV5-1; D: .; CDR3: CASSSYPTGEGETQYF; DNA: TGCGCCAGCAGCTCCTACCCGACAGGGGAGGGCGAGACCCAGTACTTC
size: .; J: TRBJ2-5; length: 12; V: TRBV29-1; D: .; CDR3: CSAGRMGETQYF; DNA: TGCAGCGCCGGGCGCATGGGGGAGACCCAGTACTTC
size: .; J: TRBJ1-2; length: 13; V: TRBV28; D: .; CDR3: CASSSPVSDGYTF; DNA: TGTGCCAGCAGTTCACCTGTCTCGGATGGCTACACCTTC
size: few; J: TRBJ1-5; length: 14; V: TRBV18; D: TRBD1; CDR3: CASSDGTGNQPQHF; DNA: TGTGCCAGCTCGGACGGGACAGGCAATCAGCCCCAGCATTTT
size: many; J: TRBJ1-1; length: 14; V: TRBV11-2; D: .; CDR3: CASSPFSGASEAFF; DNA: TGTGCCAGCAGCCCATTCTCGGGGGCCTCCGAAGCTTTCTTT
size: .; J: TRBJ1-3; length: 14; V: TRBV20-1; D: .; CDR3: CSAKNFNSGNTIYF; DNA: TGCAGTGCTAAGAATTTTAACTCTGGAAACACCATATATTTT
size: .; J: TRBJ1-3; length: 15; V: TRBV5-1; D: .; CDR3: CASSLVGTSGNTIYF; DNA: TGCGCCAGCAGCTTGGTCGGGACTTCTGGAAACACCATATATTTT
size: .; J: TRBJ1-1; length: 14; V: TRBV4-3; D: .; CDR3: CASSQSRENTEAFF; DNA: TGCGCCAGCAGCCAATCCAGGGAGAACACTGAAGCTTTCTTT
size: few; J: TRBJ1-2; length: 12; V: TRBV24-1; D: .; CDR3: CATSEGRTEYTF; DNA: TGTGCCACCAGTGAAGGTAGAACAGAGTACACCTTC
size: few; J: TRBJ1-1; length: 14; V: TRBV6-2/TRBV6-3; D: .; CDR3: CASNRQITGTEAFF; DNA: TGTGCCAGCAATCGACAGATAACGGGGACTGAAGCTTTCTTT
size: few; J: TRBJ2-6; length: 15; V: TRBV3-1; D: .; CDR3: CASLGRSSGANVLTF; DNA: TGTGCCTCCTTGGGCAGGAGCTCTGGGGCCAACGTCCTGACTTTC
size: .; J: TRBJ1-2; length: 11; V: TRBV20-1; D: .; CDR3: CSASDGYGYTF; DNA: TGCAGTGCTAGTGATGGCTATGGCTACACCTTC
size: .; J: TRBJ1-4; length: 16; V: TRBV5-1; D: TRBD1; CDR3: CASSLNPGQGNEKLFF; DNA: TGCGCCAGCAGCTTAAATCCGGGACAGGGGAATGAAAAACTGTTTTTT
size: few; J: TRBJ2-2; length: 14; V: TRBV11-2; D: .; CDR3: CASSPRPGTGELFF; DNA: TGTGCCAGCAGCCCACGTCCGGGGACCGGGGAGCTGTTTTTT
size: .; J: TRBJ2-2; length: 15; V: TRBV5-1; D: TRBD1; CDR3: CASSMGQGNTGELFF; DNA: TGCGCCAGCAGCATGGGACAGGGAAATACCGGGGAGCTGTTTTTT
size: .; J: TRBJ2-5; length: 13; V: TRBV7-2; D: .; CDR3: CASSSDVRETQYF; DNA: TGTGCCAGCAGCTCGGACGTTAGAGAGACCCAGTACTTC
size: few; J: TRBJ1-1; length: 14; V: TRBV5-1; D: .; CDR3: CASSLYQMNTEAFF; DNA: TGCGCCAGCAGCTTGTACCAAATGAACACTGAAGCTTTCTTT
size: .; J: TRBJ2-1; length: 15; V: TRBV7-3; D: TRBD2; CDR3: CASSLRGLVSDEQFF; DNA: TGTGCCAGCAGCTTAAGGGGACTAGTTTCCGATGAGCAGTTCTTC
size: .; J: TRBJ2-3; length: 15; V: TRBV20-1; D: .; CDR3: CSARVKGMRTDTQYF; DNA: TGCAGTGCTAGAGTTAAGGGGATGCGCACAGATACGCAGTATTTT
size: many; J: TRBJ2-4; length: 16; V: TRBV9; D: .; CDR3: CASSPIPGLQKNIQYF; DNA: TGTGCCAGCAGCCCCATCCCGGGACTCCAAAAAAACATTCAGTACTTC
size: .; J: TRBJ2-5; length: 14; V: TRBV5-4; D: .; CDR3: CASSFVRGRETQYF; DNA: TGTGCCAGCAGCTTCGTCAGGGGAAGGGAGACCCAGTACTTC
size: few; J: TRBJ1-2; length: 16; V: TRBV4-1; D: TRBD1; CDR3: CASSDGTGGQIYGYTF; DNA: TGCGCCAGCAGCGACGGGACAGGGGGTCAAATTTATGGCTACACCTTC
size: many; J: TRBJ2-3; length: 14; V: TRBV6-4; D: .; CDR3: CASSAGAFTDTQYF; DNA: TGTGCCAGCAGCGCGGGGGCCTTCACAGATACGCAGTATTTT